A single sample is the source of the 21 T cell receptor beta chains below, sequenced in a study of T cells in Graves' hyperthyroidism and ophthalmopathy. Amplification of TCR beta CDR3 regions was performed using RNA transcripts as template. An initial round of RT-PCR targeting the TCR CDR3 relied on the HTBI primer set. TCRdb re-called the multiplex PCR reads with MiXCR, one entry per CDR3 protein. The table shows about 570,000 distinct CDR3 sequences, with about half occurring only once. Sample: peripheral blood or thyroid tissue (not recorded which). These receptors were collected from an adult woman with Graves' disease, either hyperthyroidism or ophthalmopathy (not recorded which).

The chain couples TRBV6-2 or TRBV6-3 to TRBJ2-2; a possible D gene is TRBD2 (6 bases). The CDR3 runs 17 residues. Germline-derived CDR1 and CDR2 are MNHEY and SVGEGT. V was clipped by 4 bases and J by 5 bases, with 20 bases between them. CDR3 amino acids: CASSSTTLAPFTGELFF. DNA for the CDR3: TGTGCCAGCAGTTCAACTACCCTAGCGCCTTTTACCGGGGAGCTGTTTTTT.

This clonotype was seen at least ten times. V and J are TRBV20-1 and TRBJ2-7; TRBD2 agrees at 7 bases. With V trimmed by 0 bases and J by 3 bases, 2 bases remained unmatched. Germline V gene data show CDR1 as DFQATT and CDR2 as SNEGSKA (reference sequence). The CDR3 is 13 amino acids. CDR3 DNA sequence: TGCAGTGCTAGAGATGGGGGGGTCTACGAGCAGTACTTC. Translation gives CSARDGGVYEQYF.

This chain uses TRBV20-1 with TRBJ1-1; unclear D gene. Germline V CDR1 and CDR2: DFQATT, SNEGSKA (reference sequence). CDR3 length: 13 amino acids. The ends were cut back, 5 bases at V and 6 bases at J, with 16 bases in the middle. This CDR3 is CSASRDPDAEAFF. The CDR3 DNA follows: TGCAGTGCTTCCCGGGATCCCGACGCTGAAGCTTTCTTT.

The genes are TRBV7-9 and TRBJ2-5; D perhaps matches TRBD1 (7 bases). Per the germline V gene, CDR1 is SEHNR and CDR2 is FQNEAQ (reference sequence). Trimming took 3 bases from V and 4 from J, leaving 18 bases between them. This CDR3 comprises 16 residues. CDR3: CASSLTDGRQGETQYF. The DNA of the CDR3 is TGTGCCAGCAGCTTGACCGACGGGAGACAGGGAGAGACCCAGTACTTC. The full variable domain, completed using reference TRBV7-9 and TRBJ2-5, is DTGVSQNPRHKITKRGQNVTFRCDPISEHNRLYWYRQTLGQGPEFLTYFQNEAQLEKSRLLSDRFSAERPKGSFSTLEIQRTEQGDSAMYLCASSLTDGRQGETQYFGPGTRLLVL.

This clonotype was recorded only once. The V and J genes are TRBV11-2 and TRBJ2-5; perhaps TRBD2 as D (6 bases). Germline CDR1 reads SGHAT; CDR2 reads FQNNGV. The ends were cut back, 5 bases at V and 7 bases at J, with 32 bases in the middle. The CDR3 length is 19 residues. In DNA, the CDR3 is TGTGCCAGCAGCCCTAATTGGGCGGGTTGGACTACCAGTGAAGGGACCCAGTACTTC. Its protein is CASSPNWAGWTTSEGTQYF.

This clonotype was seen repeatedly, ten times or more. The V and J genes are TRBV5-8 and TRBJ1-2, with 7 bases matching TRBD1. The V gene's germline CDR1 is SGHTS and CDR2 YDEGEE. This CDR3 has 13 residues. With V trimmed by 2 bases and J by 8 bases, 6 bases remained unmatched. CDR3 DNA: TGTGCCAGCAGCTTTGGGACAGTCTCCGGCTACACCTTC. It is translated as CASSFGTVSGYTF.

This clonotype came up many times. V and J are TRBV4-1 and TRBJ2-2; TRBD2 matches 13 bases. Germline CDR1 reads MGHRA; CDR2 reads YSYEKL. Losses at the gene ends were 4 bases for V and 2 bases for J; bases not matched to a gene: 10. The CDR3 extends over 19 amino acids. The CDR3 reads CASSREAPGLAGNTGELFF. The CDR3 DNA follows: TGCGCCAGCAGCCGCGAGGCTCCGGGACTAGCGGGAAACACCGGGGAGCTGTTTTTT.

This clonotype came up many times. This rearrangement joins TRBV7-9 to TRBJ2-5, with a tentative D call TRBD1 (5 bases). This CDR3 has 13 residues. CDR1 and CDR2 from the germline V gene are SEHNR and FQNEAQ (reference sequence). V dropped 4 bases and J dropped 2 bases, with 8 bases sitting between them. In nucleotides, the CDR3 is TGTGCCAGCAGCTCGACAGATCAAGAGACCCAGTACTTC. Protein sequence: CASSSTDQETQYF.

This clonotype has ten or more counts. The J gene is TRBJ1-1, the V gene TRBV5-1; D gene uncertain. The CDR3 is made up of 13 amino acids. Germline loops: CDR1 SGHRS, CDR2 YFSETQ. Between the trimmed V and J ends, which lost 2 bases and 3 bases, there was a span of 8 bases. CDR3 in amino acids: CASSFEVDTEAFF. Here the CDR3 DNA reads TGCGCCAGCAGCTTCGAGGTAGACACTGAAGCTTTCTTT.

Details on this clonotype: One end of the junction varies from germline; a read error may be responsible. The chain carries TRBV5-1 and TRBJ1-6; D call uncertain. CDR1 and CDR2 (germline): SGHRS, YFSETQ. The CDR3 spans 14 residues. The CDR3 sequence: CASSGYSYNSPLHF. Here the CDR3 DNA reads TGCGCCAGCAGCGGGTACTCCTACAATTCACCCCTCCACTTT.

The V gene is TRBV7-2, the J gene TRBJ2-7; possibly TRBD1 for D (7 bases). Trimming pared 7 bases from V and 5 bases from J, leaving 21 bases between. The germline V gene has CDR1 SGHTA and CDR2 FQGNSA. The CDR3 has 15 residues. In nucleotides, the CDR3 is TGTGCCAGCACCAAATCGCAGGGGGGTGGGGACGAGCAGTACTTC. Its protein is CASTKSQGGGDEQYF.

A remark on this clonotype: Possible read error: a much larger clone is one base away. For the CDR3, the DNA is TGCGCCAGCAGCTTGGCAGCTGGTCTAGCGGGAATGAACACCAGGGAGCTGTTTTTT. Translating gives CASSLAAGLAGMNTRELFF. The V and J genes are TRBV5-1 and TRBJ2-2; 9 bases map to TRBD2. Looked up from germline, CDR1 is SGHRS and CDR2 is YFSETQ. This CDR3 has 19 amino acids.

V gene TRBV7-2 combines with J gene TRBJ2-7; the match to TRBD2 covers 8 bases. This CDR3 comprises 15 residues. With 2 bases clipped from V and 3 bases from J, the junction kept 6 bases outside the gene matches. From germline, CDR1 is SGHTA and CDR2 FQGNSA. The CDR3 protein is CASSLSLAGYYEQYF. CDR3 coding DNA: TGTGCCAGCAGCTTATCGTTAGCGGGATACTACGAGCAGTACTTC.

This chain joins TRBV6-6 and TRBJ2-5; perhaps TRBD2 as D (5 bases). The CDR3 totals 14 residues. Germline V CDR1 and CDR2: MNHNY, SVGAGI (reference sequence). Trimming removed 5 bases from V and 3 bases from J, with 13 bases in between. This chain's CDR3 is CASSASTGKETQYF. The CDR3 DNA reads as TGTGCCAGCAGTGCCTCCACGGGAAAAGAGACCCAGTACTTC.

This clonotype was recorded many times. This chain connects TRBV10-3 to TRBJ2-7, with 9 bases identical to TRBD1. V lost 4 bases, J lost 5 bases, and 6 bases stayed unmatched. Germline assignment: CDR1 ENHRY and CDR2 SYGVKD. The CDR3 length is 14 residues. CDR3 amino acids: CAISAAGTGNEQYF. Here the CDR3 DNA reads TGTGCCATCAGTGCCGCCGGGACAGGGAACGAGCAGTACTTC.

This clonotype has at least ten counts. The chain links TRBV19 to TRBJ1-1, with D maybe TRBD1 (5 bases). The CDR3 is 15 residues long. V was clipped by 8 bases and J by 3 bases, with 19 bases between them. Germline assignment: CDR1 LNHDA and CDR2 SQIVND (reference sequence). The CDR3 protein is CASSYMGGGDTEAFF. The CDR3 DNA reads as TGTGCCAGTTCTTATATGGGCGGGGGAGACACTGAAGCTTTCTTT. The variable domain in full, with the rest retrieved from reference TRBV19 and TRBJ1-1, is DGGITQSPKYLFRKEGQNVTLSCEQNLNHDAMYWYRQDPGQGLRLIYYSQIVNDFQKGDIAEGYSVSREKKESFPLTVTSAQKNPTAFYLCASSYMGGGDTEAFFGQGTRLTVV.

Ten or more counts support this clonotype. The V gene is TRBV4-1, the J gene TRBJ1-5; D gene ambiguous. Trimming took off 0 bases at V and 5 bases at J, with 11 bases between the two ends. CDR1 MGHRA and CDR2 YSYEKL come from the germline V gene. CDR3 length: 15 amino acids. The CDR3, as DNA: TGCGCCAGCAGCCAAGACCTGGGCTATCATCAGCCCCAGCATTTT. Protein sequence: CASSQDLGYHQPQHF.

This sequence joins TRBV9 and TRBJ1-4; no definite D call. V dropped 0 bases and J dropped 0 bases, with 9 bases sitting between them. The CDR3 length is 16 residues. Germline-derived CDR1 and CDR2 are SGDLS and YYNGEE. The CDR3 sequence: CASSVAPVSTNEKLFF. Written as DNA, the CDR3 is TGTGCCAGCAGCGTAGCCCCCGTATCAACTAATGAAAAACTGTTTTTT. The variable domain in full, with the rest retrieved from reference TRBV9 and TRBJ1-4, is DSGVTQTPKHLITATGQRVTLRCSPRSGDLSVYWYQQSLDQGLQFLIQYYNGEERAKGNILERFSAQQFPDLHSELNLSSLELGDSALYFCASSVAPVSTNEKLFFGSGTQLSVL.

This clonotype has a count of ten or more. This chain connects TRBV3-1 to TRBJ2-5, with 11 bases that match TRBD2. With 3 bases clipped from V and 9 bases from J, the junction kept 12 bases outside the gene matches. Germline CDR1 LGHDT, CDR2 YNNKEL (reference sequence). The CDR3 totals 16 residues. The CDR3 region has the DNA TGTGCCAGCAGCCAGCCCGACGGACTAGCGGGTGGAGCCCAGTACTTC. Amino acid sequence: CASSQPDGLAGGAQYF.

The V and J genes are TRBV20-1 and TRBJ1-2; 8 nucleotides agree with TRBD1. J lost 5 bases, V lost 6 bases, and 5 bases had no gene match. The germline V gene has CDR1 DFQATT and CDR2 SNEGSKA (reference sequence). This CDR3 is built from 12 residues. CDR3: CSAPDRAYGYTF. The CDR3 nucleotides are TGCAGTGCGCCGGACAGGGCTTATGGCTACACCTTC.

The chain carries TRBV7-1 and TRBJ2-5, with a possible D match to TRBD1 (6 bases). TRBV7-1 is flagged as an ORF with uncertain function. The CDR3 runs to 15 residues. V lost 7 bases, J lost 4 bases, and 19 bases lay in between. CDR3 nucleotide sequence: TGTGCCAGCACCCCGACATGGGGGCTAAGAGAGACCCAGTACTTC. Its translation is CASTPTWGLRETQYF.